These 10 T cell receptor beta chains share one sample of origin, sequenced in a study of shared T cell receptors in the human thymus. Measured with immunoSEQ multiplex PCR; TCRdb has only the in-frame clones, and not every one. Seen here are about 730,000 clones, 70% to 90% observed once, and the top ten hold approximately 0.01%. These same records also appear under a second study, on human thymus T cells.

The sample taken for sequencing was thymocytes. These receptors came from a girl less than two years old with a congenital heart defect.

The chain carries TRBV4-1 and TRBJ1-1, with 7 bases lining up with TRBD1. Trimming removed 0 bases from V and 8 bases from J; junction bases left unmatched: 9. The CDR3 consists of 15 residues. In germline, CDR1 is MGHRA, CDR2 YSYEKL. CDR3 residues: CASSQDTRDSPEAFF. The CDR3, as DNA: TGCGCCAGCAGCCAAGATACTAGGGACAGCCCCGAAGCTTTCTTT.

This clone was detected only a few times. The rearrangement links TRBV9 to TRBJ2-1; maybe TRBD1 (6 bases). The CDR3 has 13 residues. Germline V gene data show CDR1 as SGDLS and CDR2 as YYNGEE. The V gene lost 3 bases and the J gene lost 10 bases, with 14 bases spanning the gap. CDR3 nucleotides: TGTGCCAGCAGCGCCAAGAGAGGGACAGAGCAGTTCTTC. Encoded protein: CASSAKRGTEQFF. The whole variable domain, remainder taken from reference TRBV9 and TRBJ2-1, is DSGVTQTPKHLITATGQRVTLRCSPRSGDLSVYWYQQSLDQGLQFLIQYYNGEERAKGNILERFSAQQFPDLHSELNLSSLELGDSALYFCASSAKRGTEQFFGPGTRLTVL.

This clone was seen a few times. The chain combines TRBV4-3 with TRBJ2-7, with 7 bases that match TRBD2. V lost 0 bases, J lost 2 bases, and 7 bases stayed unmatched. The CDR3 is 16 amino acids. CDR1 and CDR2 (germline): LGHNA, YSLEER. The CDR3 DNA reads TGCGCCAGCAGCCAAGATGGGGGGGGGACGACCTACGAGCAGTACTTC. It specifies CASSQDGGGTTYEQYF.

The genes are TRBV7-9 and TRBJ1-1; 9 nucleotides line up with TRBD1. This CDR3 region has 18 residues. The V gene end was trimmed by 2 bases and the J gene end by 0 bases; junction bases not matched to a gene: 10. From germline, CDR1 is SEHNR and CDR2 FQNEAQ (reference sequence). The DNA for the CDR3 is TGTGCCAGCAGCTTACCGAACGGGACAGGGACCCTGAACACTGAAGCTTTCTTT. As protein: CASSLPNGTGTLNTEAFF.

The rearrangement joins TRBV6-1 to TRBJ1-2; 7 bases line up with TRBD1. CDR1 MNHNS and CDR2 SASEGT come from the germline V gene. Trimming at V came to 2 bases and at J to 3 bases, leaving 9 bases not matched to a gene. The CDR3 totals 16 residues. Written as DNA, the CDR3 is TGTGCCAGCAGTGAACGACACGGCAGGGGGGACTATGGCTACACCTTC. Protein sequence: CASSERHGRGDYGYTF.

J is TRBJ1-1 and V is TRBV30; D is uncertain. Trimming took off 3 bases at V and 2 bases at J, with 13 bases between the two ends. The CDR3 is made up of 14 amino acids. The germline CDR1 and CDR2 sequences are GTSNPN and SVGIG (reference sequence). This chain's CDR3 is CAWREGGLNTEAFF. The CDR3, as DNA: TGTGCCTGGAGAGAAGGAGGGCTTAACACTGAAGCTTTCTTT.

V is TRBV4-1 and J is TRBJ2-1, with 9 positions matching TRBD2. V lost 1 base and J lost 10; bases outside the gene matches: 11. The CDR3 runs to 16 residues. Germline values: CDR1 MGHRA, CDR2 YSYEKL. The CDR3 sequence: CASSQVSGLAGREQFF. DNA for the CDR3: TGCGCCAGCAGCCAAGTTTCGGGGCTAGCGGGGCGAGAGCAGTTCTTC.

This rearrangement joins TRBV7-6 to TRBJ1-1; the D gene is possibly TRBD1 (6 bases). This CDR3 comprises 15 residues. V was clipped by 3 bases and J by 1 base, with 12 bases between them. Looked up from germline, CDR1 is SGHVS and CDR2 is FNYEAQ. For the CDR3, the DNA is TGTGCCAGCAGCTTCTCGGGACACCCGAACACTGAAGCTTTCTTT. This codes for CASSFSGHPNTEAFF.

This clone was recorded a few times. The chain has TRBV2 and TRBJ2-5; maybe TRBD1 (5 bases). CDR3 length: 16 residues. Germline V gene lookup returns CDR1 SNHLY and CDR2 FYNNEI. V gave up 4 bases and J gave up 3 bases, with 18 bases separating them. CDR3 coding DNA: TGTGCCAGCAGTGTCAGGGTGAAGTTAGGCGAAGAGACCCAGTACTTC. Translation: CASSVRVKLGEETQYF.

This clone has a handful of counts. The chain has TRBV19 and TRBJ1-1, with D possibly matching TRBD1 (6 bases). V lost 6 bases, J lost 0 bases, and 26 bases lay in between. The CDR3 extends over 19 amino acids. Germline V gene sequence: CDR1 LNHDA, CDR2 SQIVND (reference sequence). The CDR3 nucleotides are TGTGCCAGTAGATCCGGGACACCAAAGTTAGCTGGGATGAACACTGAAGCTTTCTTT. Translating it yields CASRSGTPKLAGMNTEAFF.